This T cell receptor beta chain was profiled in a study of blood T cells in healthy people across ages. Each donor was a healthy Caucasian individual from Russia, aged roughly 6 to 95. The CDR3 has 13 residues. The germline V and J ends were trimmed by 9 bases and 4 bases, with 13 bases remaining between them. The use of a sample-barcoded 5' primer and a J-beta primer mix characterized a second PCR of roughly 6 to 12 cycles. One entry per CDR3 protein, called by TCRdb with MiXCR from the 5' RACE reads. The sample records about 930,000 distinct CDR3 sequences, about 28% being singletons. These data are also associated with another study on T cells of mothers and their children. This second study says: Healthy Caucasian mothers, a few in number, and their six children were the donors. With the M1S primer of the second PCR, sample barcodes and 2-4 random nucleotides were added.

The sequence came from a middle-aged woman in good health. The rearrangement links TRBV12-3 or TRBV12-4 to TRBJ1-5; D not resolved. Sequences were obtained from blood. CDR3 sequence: CASTPGRNQPQHF. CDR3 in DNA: TGTGCCAGTACCCCGGGGAGAAATCAGCCCCAGCATTTT.